The 32 T cell receptor beta chains listed next were all sequenced from one sample in a study of blood T cell repertoires in COVID-19. Measured with immunoSEQ multiplex PCR; TCRdb has only the in-frame clones, and not every one. The sample lists some 290,000 clones, roughly 90% occurring once. Sequencing used peripheral blood. The receptors shown here come from a woman in her 30s with COVID-19, enrolled during active disease.

This sequence joins TRBV6-5 and TRBJ2-1; 7 nucleotides agree with TRBD1. From germline, CDR1 is MNHEY and CDR2 SVGAGI. V shed 7 bases, J shed 2 bases, and the junction held 5 bases outside the gene matches. The CDR3 has 14 residues. The CDR3 protein is CASIRQGTYNEQFF. As DNA, the CDR3 is TGTGCCAGCATCCGACAGGGAACCTACAATGAGCAGTTCTTC.

This chain connects TRBV5-8 to TRBJ2-3; 8 nucleotides line up with TRBD1. Germline V gene lookup returns CDR1 SGHTS and CDR2 YDEGEE. V dropped 2 bases and J dropped 3; count of bases not matched to a gene: 11. The CDR3 is 17 residues long. CDR3 residues: CASSFRGRGRMTDTQYF. The CDR3 DNA sequence: TGTGCCAGCAGCTTCCGGGGCAGGGGGCGGATGACAGATACGCAGTATTTT.

Note on this clone: Other nucleotide sequences in the sample specify the same CDR3. CDR3 sequence reads: CSAGTGGGYTF. The CDR3 DNA reads TGCAGTGCTGGGACAGGGGGGGGCTACACCTTC. This rearrangement joins TRBV20-1 to TRBJ1-2, with 11 bases lining up with TRBD1. The junction had 1 base not matched to a gene; V was cut back by 5 bases and J by 8 bases. The CDR3 covers 11 residues. Germline CDR1 is DFQATT and CDR2 is SNEGSKA (reference sequence).

The V call is TRBV5-1, the J call TRBJ2-3; D call uncertain. Germline V gene data show CDR1 as SGHRS and CDR2 as YFSETQ. V lost 1 base and J 6 bases, leaving 6 bases between the germline ends. The CDR3 extends over 12 amino acids. CDR3: CASSLYQDTQYF. Written as DNA, the CDR3 is TGCGCCAGCAGCTTGTATCAGGATACGCAGTATTTT.

This clone was seen a handful of times. The chain's CDR3 is CASSLGQGRTPLHF. Written as DNA, the CDR3 is TGTGCCAGCAGCCTCGGACAGGGGCGGACCCCCCTCCACTTT. V usage is TRBV7-9 and J usage is TRBJ1-6; 9 nucleotides match TRBD1. V was pared by 5 bases and J by 13 bases, with 9 bases of the junction left unmatched. Looked up from germline, CDR1 is SEHNR and CDR2 is FQNEAQ (reference sequence). The CDR3 loop spans 14 amino acids.

This clone came up a few times. CDR3 nucleotide sequence: TGTGCCAGCAGCCTCACTTTGACAGGCTACGAGCAGTACTTC. Amino acids: CASSLTLTGYEQYF. The rearrangement joins TRBV5-6 to TRBJ2-7; a weak D match, TRBD1 (6 bases). Trimming pared 4 bases from V and 3 bases from J, leaving 14 bases between. The CDR3 covers 14 residues. The germline V gene encodes CDR1 SGHDT and CDR2 YYEEEE.

The rearrangement links TRBV30 to TRBJ2-1, with 7 bases lining up with TRBD2. V lost 3 bases, J lost 9 bases, and 11 bases stayed unmatched. CDR3 size: 14 residues. Looked up from germline, CDR1 is GTSNPN and CDR2 is SVGIG (reference sequence). The DNA for the CDR3 is TGTGCCTGGAGGGAGACTAGCCAACTGGGTGAGCAGTTCTTC. It encodes CAWRETSQLGEQFF.

This chain uses TRBV27 with TRBJ1-4; perhaps TRBD1 as D (6 bases). Between the trimmed V and J ends, which lost 10 bases and 4 bases, there was a span of 13 bases. This CDR3 is built from 13 residues. Germline V gene lookup returns CDR1 MNHEY and CDR2 SMNVEV (reference sequence). For the CDR3, the DNA is TGTGCCACTGCGACAGGCCTTAATGAAAAACTGTTTTTT. Residues: CATATGLNEKLFF. The entire variable domain, with the rest obtained from reference TRBV27 and TRBJ1-4, is as follows: EAQVTQNPRYLITVTGKKLTVTCSQNMNHEYMSWYRQDPGLGLRQIYYSMNVEVTDKGDVPEGYKVSRKEKRNFPLILESPSPNQTSLYFCATATGLNEKLFFGSGTQLSVL.

The chain employs TRBV7-9 and TRBJ1-6; weak D call: TRBD1 (5 bases). CDR3 size: 14 residues. V lost 5 bases, J lost 10 bases, and 15 bases lay in between. Germline values: CDR1 SEHNR, CDR2 FQNEAQ (reference sequence). The CDR3 sequence is CASSPRGGDSPLHF. The CDR3 DNA reads as TGTGCCAGCAGCCCCCGCGGGGGGGACTCACCCCTCCACTTT.

The sample holds one count of this clone. The chain has TRBV11-2 and TRBJ2-7, with 8 positions matching TRBD1. CDR3 length: 18 residues. Germline V lookup: CDR1 SGHAT, CDR2 FQNNGV. V lost 4 bases to trimming and J lost 3 bases; unmatched junction nucleotides: 17. DNA of the CDR3: TGTGCCAGCAGCTCCTCTTTGGCCTCAGGACAGGGATTCTACGAGCAGTACTTC. Protein sequence: CASSSSLASGQGFYEQYF.

This sequence joins TRBV5-4 and TRBJ1-5; D is unresolved. Germline CDR1 SGHNT, CDR2 YYREEE (reference sequence). Deletions cut 1 base from V and 7 bases from J, with 9 bases between. The CDR3 covers 13 residues. DNA for the CDR3: TGTGCCAGCAGCTTGCGGCCAGGACAGCCCCAGCATTTT. It is translated as CASSLRPGQPQHF.

The chain recombines TRBV5-1 with TRBJ2-2, with D maybe TRBD1 (6 bases). Germline CDR1 reads SGHRS; CDR2 reads YFSETQ. CDR3 size: 15 residues. Trimming left V 4 bases short and J 0 bases short, with 10 bases between. The CDR3 coding sequence is TGCGCCAGCAGCCGGGACACCCCGAACACCGGGGAGCTGTTTTTT. Protein sequence: CASSRDTPNTGELFF.

The V gene is TRBV9, the J gene TRBJ2-6; D is possibly TRBD1 (5 bases). The CDR3 is 15 residues long. The V end was cut by 3 bases, the J end by 0 bases, with 7 bases between. CDR1 SGDLS and CDR2 YYNGEE come from the germline V gene. The CDR3 DNA reads as TGTGCCAGCAGCGAGGGGCACTCTGGGGCCAACGTCCTGACTTTC. This gives the protein CASSEGHSGANVLTF. Full variable domain (remainder filled in from reference TRBV9 and TRBJ2-6): DSGVTQTPKHLITATGQRVTLRCSPRSGDLSVYWYQQSLDQGLQFLIQYYNGEERAKGNILERFSAQQFPDLHSELNLSSLELGDSALYFCASSEGHSGANVLTFGAGSRLTVL.

V is TRBV5-8 and J is TRBJ2-5; 11 bases align to TRBD2. The CDR3 contains 17 residues. Germline V gene data show CDR1 as SGHTS and CDR2 as YDEGEE. V trimming: 2 bases; J trimming: 5 bases; junction bases outside the gene matches: 11. The CDR3 DNA reads as TGTGCCAGCAGCTTAGTGTATAGCGGGAGGGCCCTCGAGACCCAGTACTTC. It yields the protein CASSLVYSGRALETQYF.

This chain connects TRBV4-1 to TRBJ2-6, with D tentatively TRBD1 (6 bases). Germline V lookup: CDR1 MGHRA, CDR2 YSYEKL. The length of the CDR3 is 16 residues. The V end lost 3 bases, the J end lost 0 bases, and 9 bases lay between the germline ends. This chain's CDR3 is CASSHQQGSGANVLTF. The CDR3 DNA sequence: TGCGCCAGCAGCCACCAACAGGGCTCTGGGGCCAACGTCCTGACTTTC.

The V gene is TRBV25-1, the J gene TRBJ1-1; a possible D gene is TRBD1 (5 bases). Germline loops: CDR1 MGHDK, CDR2 SYGVNS. The length of the CDR3 is 12 residues. The V end lost 8 bases, the J end lost 1 base, and 8 bases lay between the germline ends. CDR3 residues: CASGGGNTEAFF. CDR3 in DNA: TGTGCCAGCGGCGGGGGGAACACTGAAGCTTTCTTT.

This clone was seen more than once but under ten times. The V call is TRBV5-4, the J call TRBJ1-6; 7 positions match TRBD1. After removal of 0 bases from V and 6 bases from J, the junction contained 3 bases not matched to a gene. This CDR3 comprises 15 residues. Per germline, CDR1 SGHNT and CDR2 YYREEE (reference sequence). CDR3 sequence: CASSLEGTVNSPLHF. The CDR3 DNA sequence: TGTGCCAGCAGCTTGGAGGGGACAGTTAATTCACCCCTCCACTTT.

The V gene is TRBV19, the J gene TRBJ1-5; no clear D gene. Germline lookup yields CDR1 LNHDA and CDR2 SQIVND (reference sequence). V shed 3 bases and J shed 4 bases, with 4 bases lying between them. The CDR3 sequence is 12 residues long. The CDR3 sequence is CASSMRNQPQHF. The CDR3 region has the DNA TGTGCCAGTAGTATGAGGAATCAGCCCCAGCATTTT.

This rearrangement joins TRBV12-3 or TRBV12-4 to TRBJ1-1; D uncertain. Trimming pared 1 base from V and 10 bases from J, leaving 13 bases between. The CDR3 length is 13 residues. Written as DNA, the CDR3 is TGTGCCAGCAGTTTAGGGACTCAGGTCAGAGCTTTCTTT. It codes for CASSLGTQVRAFF.

V usage is TRBV10-3 and J usage is TRBJ1-1, with no clear D. The CDR3 is 13 residues long. Germline V lookup: CDR1 ENHRY, CDR2 SYGVKD. V was pared by 4 bases and J by 1 base, with 7 bases between. CDR3 coding DNA: TGTGCCATCAGTGGGGCGAGGAACACTGAAGCTTTCTTT. It specifies CAISGARNTEAFF.

The genes are TRBV5-8 and TRBJ2-3, with 9 bases matching TRBD1. The CDR3 extends over 17 amino acids. V gave up 0 bases and J gave up 1 base; unmatched junction bases: 6. CDR1 and CDR2 (germline): SGHTS, YDEGEE. As DNA, the CDR3 is TGTGCCAGCAGCTTGGCCACTGGGGACAGGGGCACAGATACGCAGTATTTT. Its translation is CASSLATGDRGTDTQYF.

This clone was seen just once. The chain couples TRBV7-9 to TRBJ2-2; 10 bases match TRBD2. The V gene's germline CDR1 is SEHNR and CDR2 FQNEAQ (reference sequence). This CDR3 comprises 17 residues. V was clipped by 6 bases and J by 2 bases; unmatched bases: 9. This CDR3 is CASRSPGLAFNTGELFF. The CDR3 DNA sequence: TGTGCCAGCAGGTCTCCGGGACTAGCGTTCAACACCGGGGAGCTGTTTTTT.

This chain connects TRBV19 to TRBJ1-5, with D uncertain. V gave up 5 bases and J gave up 5 bases, with 13 bases separating them. This CDR3 spans 14 amino acids. Per germline, CDR1 LNHDA and CDR2 SQIVND (reference sequence). Here the CDR3 reads CASSSGSWDQPQHF. Written as DNA, the CDR3 is TGTGCCAGTAGTTCCGGGAGCTGGGATCAGCCCCAGCATTTT.

This chain connects TRBV28 to TRBJ1-2; 8 bases are a match to TRBD1. V was clipped by 5 bases and J by 5 bases; unmatched bases: 7. The germline gives CDR1 MDHEN, CDR2 SYDVKM. The CDR3 consists of 14 residues. CDR3 DNA sequence: TGTGCCAGCAGTCGCGGACAGGGCCGTTATGGCTACACCTTC. This gives the protein CASSRGQGRYGYTF.

This sequence joins TRBV25-1 and TRBJ1-1; weak D call: TRBD1 (6 bases). Trimming cost V 6 bases and J 5 bases, with 13 bases left between them. Germline V gives CDR1 MGHDK, CDR2 SYGVNS. CDR3 size: 13 residues. In DNA form, the CDR3 reads TGTGCCAGCAGACGATCAGGGGTTACTGAAGCTTTCTTT. Its translation is CASRRSGVTEAFF.

The CDR3 spells CASSEDNYEQYF. CDR3 nucleotides: TGTGCCAGCAGTGAAGACAACTACGAGCAGTACTTC. The rearrangement uses TRBV2 and TRBJ2-7; no clear D gene. CDR1 and CDR2 (germline): SNHLY, FYNNEI. The length of the CDR3 is 12 residues. V gave up 1 base and J gave up 3 bases, with 4 bases separating them. Complete variable domain (other parts from reference TRBV2 and TRBJ2-7): EPEVTQTPSHQVTQMGQEVILRCVPISNHLYFYWYRQILGQKVEFLVSFYNNEISEKSEIFDDQFSVERPDGSNFTLKIRSTKLEDSAMYFCASSEDNYEQYFGPGTRLTVT.

J is TRBJ2-1 and V is TRBV27; TRBD1 aligns across 9 bases. CDR1 is MNHEY, CDR2 SMNVEV, per germline (reference sequence). CDR3 length: 15 amino acids. After removal of 7 bases from V and 4 bases from J, the junction contained 8 bases not matched to a gene. As DNA, the CDR3 is TGTGCCAGCACCTCAGGGACAGGGAGATACAATGAGCAGTTCTTC. Protein sequence: CASTSGTGRYNEQFF.

This chain connects TRBV14 to TRBJ1-1; D ambiguous. V lost 4 bases to trimming and J lost 1 base, with 7 bases between them. There are 13 residues in the CDR3. Germline V lookup: CDR1 SGHDN, CDR2 FVKESK. CDR3 in DNA: TGTGCCAGCAGCCCGAGAGGGAACACTGAAGCTTTCTTT. Encoded protein: CASSPRGNTEAFF.

This sequence joins TRBV29-1 and TRBJ2-1; D not certain. Germline CDR1 is SQVTM and CDR2 is ANQGSEA. The germline V and J ends were trimmed by 6 bases and 0 bases, with 18 bases remaining between them. CDR3 length: 16 residues. This CDR3 is CSVFLDSLSSYNEQFF. CDR3 bases: TGCAGCGTCTTTTTAGACTCCTTGAGCTCCTACAATGAGCAGTTCTTC.

This clone was seen repeatedly, ten times or more. The chain has TRBV6-2 or TRBV6-3 and TRBJ1-2; TRBD1 might be the D (6 bases). V dropped 2 bases and J dropped 0 bases, with 13 bases sitting between them. CDR1 is MNHEY, CDR2 SVGEGT, per germline. The CDR3 loop spans 16 amino acids. In DNA, the CDR3 is TGTGCCAGCAGTTACCGGGCAGGGGCCTCTAACTATGGCTACACCTTC. As protein: CASSYRAGASNYGYTF.

This clone is a singleton in its sample. The chain carries TRBV20-1 and TRBJ1-5; no clear D gene. The CDR3 has 12 amino acids. The V gene lost 3 bases and the J gene lost 5 bases, with 8 bases spanning the gap. Germline V lookup: CDR1 DFQATT, CDR2 SNEGSKA (reference sequence). The chain's CDR3 is CSASQLDQPQHF. The CDR3 coding sequence is TGCAGTGCTAGTCAACTTGATCAGCCCCAGCATTTT.

This chain uses TRBV5-1 with TRBJ2-3, with TRBD1 as a possible D gene (8 bases). Trimming removed 4 bases from V and 4 bases from J, with 16 bases in between. The CDR3 spans 15 residues. Germline CDR1 SGHRS, CDR2 YFSETQ. The CDR3 sequence: CASSREDRESDTQYF. The CDR3 nucleotides read TGCGCCAGCAGCCGGGAGGACAGGGAGTCAGATACGCAGTATTTT. Based on the CDR3 plus reference TRBV5-1 and TRBJ2-3, the full variable domain is KAGVTQTPRYLIKTRGQQVTLSCSPISGHRSVSWYQQTPGQGLQFLFEYFSETQRNKGNFPGRFSGRQFSNSRSEMNVSTLELGDSALYLCASSREDRESDTQYFGPGTRLTVL.